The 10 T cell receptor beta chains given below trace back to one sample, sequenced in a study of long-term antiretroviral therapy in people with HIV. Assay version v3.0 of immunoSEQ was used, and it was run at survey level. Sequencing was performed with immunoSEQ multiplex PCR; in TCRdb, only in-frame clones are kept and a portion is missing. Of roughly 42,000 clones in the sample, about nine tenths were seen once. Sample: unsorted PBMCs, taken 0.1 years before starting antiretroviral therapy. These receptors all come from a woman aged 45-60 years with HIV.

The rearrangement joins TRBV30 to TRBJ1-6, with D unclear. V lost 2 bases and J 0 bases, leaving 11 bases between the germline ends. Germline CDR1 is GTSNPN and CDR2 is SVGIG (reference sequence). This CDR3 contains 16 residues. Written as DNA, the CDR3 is TGTGCCTGGAGTTTGGCGGCTAGCTCCTATAATTCACCCCTCCACTTT. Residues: CAWSLAASSYNSPLHF.

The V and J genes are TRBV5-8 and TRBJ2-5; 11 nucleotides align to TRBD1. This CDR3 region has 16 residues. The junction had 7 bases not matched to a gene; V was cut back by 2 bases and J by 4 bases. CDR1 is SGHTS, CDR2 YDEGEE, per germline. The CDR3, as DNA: TGTGCCAGCAGCTTCGGACAGGGGGCGATTTTAGAGACCCAGTACTTC. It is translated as CASSFGQGAILETQYF. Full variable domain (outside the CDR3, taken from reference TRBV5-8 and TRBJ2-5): EAGVTQSPTHLIKTRGQQATLRCSPISGHTSVYWYQQALGLGLQFLLWYDEGEERNRGNFPPRFSGRQFPNYSSELNVNALELEDSALYLCASSFGQGAILETQYFGPGTRLLVL.

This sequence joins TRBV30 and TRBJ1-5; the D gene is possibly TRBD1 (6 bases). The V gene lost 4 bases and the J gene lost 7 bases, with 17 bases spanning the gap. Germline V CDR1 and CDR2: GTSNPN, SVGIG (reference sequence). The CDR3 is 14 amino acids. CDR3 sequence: CAWKPDGGQQPQHF. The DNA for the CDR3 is TGTGCCTGGAAACCCGATGGGGGGCAACAGCCCCAGCATTTT.

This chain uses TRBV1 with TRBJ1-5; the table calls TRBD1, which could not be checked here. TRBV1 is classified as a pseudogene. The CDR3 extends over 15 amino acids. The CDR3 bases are TGCACCAGCAGTCCTAGGGGGAGTGGGAATCAGCCCCAGCATTTT. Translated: CTSSPRGSGNQPQHF.

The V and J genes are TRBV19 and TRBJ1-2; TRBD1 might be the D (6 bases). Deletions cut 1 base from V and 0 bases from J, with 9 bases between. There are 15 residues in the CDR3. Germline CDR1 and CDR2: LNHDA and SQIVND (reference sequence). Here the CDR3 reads CASSIAGQTNYGYTF. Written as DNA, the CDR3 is TGTGCCAGTAGTATAGCCGGACAGACTAACTATGGCTACACCTTC.

Here the CDR3 DNA reads TGTGCCAGCAGTTCACCTCCCCGTTACGAGCAGTACTTC. As protein: CASSSPPRYEQYF. The chain has TRBV27 and TRBJ2-7; D unresolved. This CDR3 spans 13 amino acids. The germline CDR1 and CDR2 sequences are MNHEY and SMNVEV (reference sequence). Trimming took off 4 bases at V and 4 bases at J, with 11 bases between the two ends.

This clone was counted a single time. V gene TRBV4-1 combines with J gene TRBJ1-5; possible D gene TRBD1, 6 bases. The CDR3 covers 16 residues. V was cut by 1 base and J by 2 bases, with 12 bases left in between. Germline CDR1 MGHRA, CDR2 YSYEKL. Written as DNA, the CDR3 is TGCGCCAGCAGCCAAGTTCCGGGGGCGGGCAATCAGCCCCAGCATTTT. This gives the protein CASSQVPGAGNQPQHF.

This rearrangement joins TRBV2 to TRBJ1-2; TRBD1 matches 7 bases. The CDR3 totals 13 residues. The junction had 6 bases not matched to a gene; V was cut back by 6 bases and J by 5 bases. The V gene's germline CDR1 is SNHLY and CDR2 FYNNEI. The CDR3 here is CASSPRDRYGYTF. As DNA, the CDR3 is TGTGCCAGCAGCCCCCGGGACAGATATGGCTACACCTTC.

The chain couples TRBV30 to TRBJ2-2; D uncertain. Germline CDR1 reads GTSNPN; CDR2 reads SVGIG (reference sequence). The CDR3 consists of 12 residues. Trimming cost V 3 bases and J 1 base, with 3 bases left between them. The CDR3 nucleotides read TGTGCCTGGAGAGGGAACACCGGGGAGCTGTTTTTT. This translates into CAWRGNTGELFF.

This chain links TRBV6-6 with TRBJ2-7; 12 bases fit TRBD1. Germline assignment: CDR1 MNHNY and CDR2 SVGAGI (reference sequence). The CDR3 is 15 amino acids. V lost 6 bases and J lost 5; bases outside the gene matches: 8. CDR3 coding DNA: TGTGCCAGCAGCCTCCGGGACAGGGGGCTTCACGAGCAGTACTTC. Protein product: CASSLRDRGLHEQYF.